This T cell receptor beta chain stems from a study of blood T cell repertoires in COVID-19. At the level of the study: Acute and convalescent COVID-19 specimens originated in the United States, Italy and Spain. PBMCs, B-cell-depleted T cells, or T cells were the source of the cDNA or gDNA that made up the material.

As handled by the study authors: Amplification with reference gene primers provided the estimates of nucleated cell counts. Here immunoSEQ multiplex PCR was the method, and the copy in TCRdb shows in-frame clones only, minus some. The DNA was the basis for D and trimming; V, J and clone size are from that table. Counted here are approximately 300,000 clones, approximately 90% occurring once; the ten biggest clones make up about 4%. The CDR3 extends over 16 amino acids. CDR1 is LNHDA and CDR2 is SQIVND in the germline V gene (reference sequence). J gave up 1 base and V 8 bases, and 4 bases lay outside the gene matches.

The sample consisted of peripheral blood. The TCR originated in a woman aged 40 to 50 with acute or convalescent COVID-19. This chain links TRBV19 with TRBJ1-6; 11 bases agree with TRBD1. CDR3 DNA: TGTGCCAGTGGACAGGGGGCAACGTCCTATAATTCACCCCTCCACTTT. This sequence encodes CASGQGATSYNSPLHF.